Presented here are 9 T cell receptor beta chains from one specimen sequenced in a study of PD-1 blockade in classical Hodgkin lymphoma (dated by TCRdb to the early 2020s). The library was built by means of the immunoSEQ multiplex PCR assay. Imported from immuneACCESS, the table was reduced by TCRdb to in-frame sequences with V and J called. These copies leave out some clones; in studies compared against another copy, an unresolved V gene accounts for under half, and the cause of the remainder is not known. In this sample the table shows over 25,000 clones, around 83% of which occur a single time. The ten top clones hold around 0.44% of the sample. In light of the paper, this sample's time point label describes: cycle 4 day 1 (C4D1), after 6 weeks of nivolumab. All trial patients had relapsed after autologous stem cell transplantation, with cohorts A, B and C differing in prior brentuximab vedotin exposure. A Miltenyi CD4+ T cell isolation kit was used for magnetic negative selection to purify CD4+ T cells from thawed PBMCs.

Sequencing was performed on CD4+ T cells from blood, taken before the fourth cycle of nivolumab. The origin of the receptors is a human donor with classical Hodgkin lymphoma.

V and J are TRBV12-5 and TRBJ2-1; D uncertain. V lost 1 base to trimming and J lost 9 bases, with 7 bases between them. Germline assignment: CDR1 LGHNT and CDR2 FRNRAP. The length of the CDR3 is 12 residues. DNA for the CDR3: TGTGCTAGTGGTTTGGACCATACTGAGCAGTTCTTC. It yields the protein CASGLDHTEQFF.

The CDR3 spells CASSIRTGEERYTF. CDR3 in DNA: TGCGCCAGCAGCATTCGGACAGGGGAAGAACGCTACACCTTC. The J gene is TRBJ1-2, the V gene TRBV5-1, with 9 bases fitting TRBD1. V lost 4 bases to trimming and J lost 9 bases; unmatched junction nucleotides: 10. Germline V lookup: CDR1 SGHRS, CDR2 YFSETQ. CDR3 size: 14 residues.

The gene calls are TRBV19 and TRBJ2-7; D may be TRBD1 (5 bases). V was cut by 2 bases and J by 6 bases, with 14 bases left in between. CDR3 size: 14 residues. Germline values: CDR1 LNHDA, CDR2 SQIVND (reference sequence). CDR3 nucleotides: TGTGCCAGTAGTATATTTAGGGGTTCGGGCGAGCAGTACTTC. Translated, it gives CASSIFRGSGEQYF. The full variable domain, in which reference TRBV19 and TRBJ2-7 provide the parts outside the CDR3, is DGGITQSPKYLFRKEGQNVTLSCEQNLNHDAMYWYRQDPGQGLRLIYYSQIVNDFQKGDIAEGYSVSREKKESFPLTVTSAQKNPTAFYLCASSIFRGSGEQYFGPGTRLTVT.

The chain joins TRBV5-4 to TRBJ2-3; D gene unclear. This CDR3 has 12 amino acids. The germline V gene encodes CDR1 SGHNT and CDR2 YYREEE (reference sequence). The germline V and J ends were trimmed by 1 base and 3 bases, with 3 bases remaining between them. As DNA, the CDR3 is TGTGCCAGCAGCTTGAATACAGATACGCAGTATTTT. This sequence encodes CASSLNTDTQYF.

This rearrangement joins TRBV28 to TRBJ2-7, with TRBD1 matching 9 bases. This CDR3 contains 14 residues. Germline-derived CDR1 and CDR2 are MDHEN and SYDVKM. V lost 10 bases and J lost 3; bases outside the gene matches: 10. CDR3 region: CATLNRGLHYEQYF. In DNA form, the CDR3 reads TGTGCCACCCTAAACAGGGGGCTCCACTACGAGCAGTACTTC.

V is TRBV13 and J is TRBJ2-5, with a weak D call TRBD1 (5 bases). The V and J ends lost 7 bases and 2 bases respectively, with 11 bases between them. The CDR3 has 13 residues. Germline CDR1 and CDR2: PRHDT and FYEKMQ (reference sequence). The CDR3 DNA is TGTGCCAGCACCAAGCAGGGACAAGAGACCCAGTACTTC. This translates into CASTKQGQETQYF.

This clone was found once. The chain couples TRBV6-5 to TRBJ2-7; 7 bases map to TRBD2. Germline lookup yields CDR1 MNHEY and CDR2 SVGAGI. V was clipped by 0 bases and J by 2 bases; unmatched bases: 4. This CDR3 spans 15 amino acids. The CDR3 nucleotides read TGTGCCAGCAGTTACTCGCTGCGGGAGACCTACGAGCAGTACTTC. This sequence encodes CASSYSLRETYEQYF.

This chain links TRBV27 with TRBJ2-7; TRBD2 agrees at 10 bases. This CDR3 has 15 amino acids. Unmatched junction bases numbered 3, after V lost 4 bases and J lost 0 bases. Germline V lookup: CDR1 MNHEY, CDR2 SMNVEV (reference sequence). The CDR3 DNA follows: TGTGCCAGCAGTTCACTAGCGGGGAACTCCTACGAGCAGTACTTC. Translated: CASSSLAGNSYEQYF.

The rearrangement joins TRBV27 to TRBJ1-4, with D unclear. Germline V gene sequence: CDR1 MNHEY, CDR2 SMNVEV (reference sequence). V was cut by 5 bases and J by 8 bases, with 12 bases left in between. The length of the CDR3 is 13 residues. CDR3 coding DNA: TGTGCCAGCAGTCCCGTGATACGGGAAAAACTGTTTTTT. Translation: CASSPVIREKLFF.